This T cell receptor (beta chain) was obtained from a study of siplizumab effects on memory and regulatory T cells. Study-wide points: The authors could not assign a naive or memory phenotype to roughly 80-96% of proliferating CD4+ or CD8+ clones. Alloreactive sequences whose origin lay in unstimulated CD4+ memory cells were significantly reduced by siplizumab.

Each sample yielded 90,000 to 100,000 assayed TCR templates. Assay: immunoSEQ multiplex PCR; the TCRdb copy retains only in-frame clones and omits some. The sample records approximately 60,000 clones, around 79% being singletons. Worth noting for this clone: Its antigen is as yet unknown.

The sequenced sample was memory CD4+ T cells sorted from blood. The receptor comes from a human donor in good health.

The CDR3 protein is CASSPQGLSSTDTQYF. The CDR3 coding sequence is TGTGCCAGTAGCCCACAGGGCCTGTCTAGCACAGATACGCAGTATTTT. The chain combines TRBV19 with TRBJ2-3, with D perhaps TRBD1 (6 bases). CDR3 length: 16 amino acids. CDR1 is LNHDA and CDR2 is SQIVND in the germline V gene (reference sequence). V dropped 6 bases and J dropped 0 bases, with 16 bases sitting between them.